Below, 32 T cell receptor beta chains from the same sample are listed, as sequenced in a study of regulatory T cells in long-lasting Graves disease. Time point defined: newly diagnosed GD, antithyroid drugs for less than 3 months. The TCR library used RNA extracted from PBMCs. Libraries of TCR beta came from iRepertoire HTBI primers plus Arm-PCR of CDR3 regions. TCRdb analysed the multiplex PCR reads with MiXCR anew, one entry per CDR3 protein. The sample has about 320,000 distinct CDR3 sequences; 15% to 20% are singletons. This specimen consisted of peripheral blood mononuclear cells (PBMCs), obtained at new diagnosis, from a patient treated with antithyroid drugs. The receptors were sampled from a female donor with Graves disease.

Concerning this clonotype: A much larger clonotype is one base distant, so this may be a read error. The genes are TRBV5-1 and TRBJ2-3, with TRBD2 matching over 7 bases. The length of the CDR3 is 16 residues. CDR1 and CDR2 (germline): SGHRS, YFSETQ. The CDR3 DNA follows: TGTGCCACCAGCCAGATCGCGGGAGTTCCCACAGATACGCAGTATTTT. Its translation is CATSQIAGVPTDTQYF.

This clonotype was counted only a few times. The genes are TRBV19 and TRBJ2-1; 7 bases fit TRBD2. The CDR3 contains 14 residues. Per the germline V gene, CDR1 is LNHDA and CDR2 is SQIVND (reference sequence). V shed 5 bases, J shed 10 bases, and the junction held 11 bases outside the gene matches. The CDR3 protein is CASSVVGGSGEQFF. CDR3 nucleotides: TGTGCCAGTAGTGTAGTTGGCGGGAGCGGCGAGCAGTTCTTC.

In its sample, this clonotype was seen many times. CDR3 in amino acids: CASRVTDIGDEQFF. CDR3 sequence (DNA): TGTGCCAGCAGGGTGACAGACATAGGGGATGAGCAGTTCTTC. The chain is built from TRBV7-9 and TRBJ2-1; a weak D match, TRBD1 (5 bases). CDR1 is SEHNR and CDR2 is FQNEAQ in the germline V gene (reference sequence). This CDR3 spans 14 amino acids. V lost 6 bases and J lost 8, with 17 bases in between.

There are many counts of this clonotype. The gene calls are TRBV11-3 and TRBJ2-4; D is perhaps TRBD2 (6 bases). This CDR3 spans 13 amino acids. From germline, CDR1 is SGHNT and CDR2 YENEEA. Deletions cut 2 bases from V and 8 bases from J, with 10 bases between. This CDR3 is CASSLPGRDIQYF. For the CDR3, the DNA is TGTGCCAGCAGCTTACCCGGGAGAGACATTCAGTACTTC.

This chain links TRBV11-2 with TRBJ2-3; TRBD2 matches at 10 bases. Germline-derived CDR1 and CDR2 are SGHAT and FQNNGV. Trimming cost V 4 bases and J 4 bases; bases outside gene matches: 8. This CDR3 contains 16 residues. CDR3 DNA: TGTGCCAGCAGCTCATTTGCTAGCGGGAGCGCAGATACGCAGTATTTT. Its translation is CASSSFASGSADTQYF.

In this sample, this clonotype turned up many times. V usage is TRBV20-1 and J usage is TRBJ2-3; 10 positions agree with TRBD2. The V gene end was trimmed by 4 bases and the J gene end by 2 bases; junction bases not matched to a gene: 6. Per the germline V gene, CDR1 is DFQATT and CDR2 is SNEGSKA (reference sequence). The CDR3 is made up of 15 amino acids. The CDR3 sequence is CSATEAGGTTDTQYF. CDR3 in DNA: TGCAGTGCTACTGAAGCGGGAGGGACCACAGATACGCAGTATTTT.

This clonotype was counted many times. V usage is TRBV28 and J usage is TRBJ2-5; 11 bases align to TRBD1. The germline CDR1 and CDR2 sequences are MDHEN and SYDVKM. J gave up 5 bases and V 3 bases, and 8 bases lay outside the gene matches. CDR3 size: 16 residues. This CDR3 reads CASSFPGTGGKETQYF. CDR3 in DNA: TGTGCCAGCAGTTTCCCAGGGACAGGGGGTAAGGAGACCCAGTACTTC.

To note about this clonotype: A much larger clone is a single base away; this may be a read error. This chain joins TRBV6-2 or TRBV6-3 and TRBJ1-2, with TRBD1 as a possible D gene (6 bases). Germline CDR1 reads MNHEY; CDR2 reads SVGEGT. The CDR3 contains 16 residues. V was pared by 0 bases and J by 3 bases, with 14 bases between. CDR3 nucleotides: TGTGCCAGCAGTTACTCGGCAGGGGCCTCCTACTATGGCTACACCTTC. Residues: CASSYSAGASYYGYTF.

This clonotype was counted ten times or more. The chain couples TRBV29-1 to TRBJ2-7; D is perhaps TRBD2 (5 bases). The CDR3 has 14 amino acids. Germline V gene sequence: CDR1 SQVTM, CDR2 ANQGSEA. Trimming took off 0 bases at V and 4 bases at J, with 13 bases between the two ends. CDR3 bases: TGCAGCGTTGAAGATCCAGAGGGAAAGTACGAGCAGTACTTC. The encoded protein is CSVEDPEGKYEQYF.

This chain connects TRBV18 to TRBJ2-5; D gene ambiguous. There are 15 residues in the CDR3. V dropped 5 bases and J dropped 2 bases, with 15 bases sitting between them. Germline values: CDR1 KGHSH, CDR2 LQKENI. In nucleotides, the CDR3 is TGTGCCAGCTCAACCTATCTAGGGCAACAAGAGACCCAGTACTTC. Protein sequence: CASSTYLGQQETQYF.

This clonotype was seen a single time. The chain is built from TRBV2 and TRBJ1-6; D gene uncertain. This CDR3 region has 13 residues. Germline assignment: CDR1 SNHLY and CDR2 FYNNEI. The V end was cut by 5 bases, the J end by 4 bases, with 6 bases between. CDR3 in amino acids: CASSYGYNSPLHF. CDR3 DNA: TGTGCCAGCAGTTACGGATATAATTCACCCCTCCACTTT.

This clonotype was detected many times. The chain has TRBV27 and TRBJ2-3, with 8 bases that match TRBD2. CDR1 and CDR2 from the germline V gene are MNHEY and SMNVEV (reference sequence). The V segment lost 6 bases and the J segment 5 bases; nucleotides outside the gene matches: 19. This CDR3 contains 18 residues. Written as DNA, the CDR3 is TGTGCCAGCAGCCGACGGACGGTGGGGGCGGGAGGTGAAGATACGCAGTATTTT. Its translation: CASSRRTVGAGGEDTQYF.

For this clonotype: Relative to the germline gene, one junction end is altered; a read error may explain this. This chain joins TRBV19 and TRBJ2-2; maybe TRBD1 (6 bases). This CDR3 region has 17 residues. The germline CDR1 and CDR2 sequences are LNHDA and SQIVND (reference sequence). The CDR3 reads CASSALRQDTNAGELFF. CDR3 nucleotide sequence: TGTGCCAGTAGTGCCCTCCGACAGGATACGAACGCCGGGGAGCTGTTTTTT.

This clonotype was picked up many times. The gene calls are TRBV12-3 or TRBV12-4 and TRBJ2-1; D is uncertain. The CDR3 contains 15 residues. Trimming cost V 5 bases and J 8 bases, with 19 bases left between them. CDR3 coding DNA: TGTGCCAGCAGTCCCAAGCGACTCTCCGTGGATGAGCAGTTCTTC. Its translation: CASSPKRLSVDEQFF.

The chain is built from TRBV12-3 or TRBV12-4 and TRBJ2-1, with 13 bases that match TRBD2. This CDR3 is built from 16 residues. Unmatched junction bases numbered 11, after V lost 8 bases and J lost 7 bases. CDR3 amino acids: CASAWTSGRGTNEQFF. DNA for the CDR3: TGTGCCAGCGCCTGGACTAGCGGGAGAGGAACTAATGAGCAGTTCTTC.

This clonotype was seen repeatedly, ten times or more. The J gene is TRBJ2-5, the V gene TRBV12-3 or TRBV12-4, with D perhaps TRBD1 or TRBD2 (5 bases each). The V end lost 7 bases, the J end lost 5 bases, and 14 bases lay between the germline ends. The CDR3 totals 13 residues. The chain's CDR3 is CASTGPQRETQYF. DNA for the CDR3: TGTGCCAGCACGGGACCCCAAAGGGAGACCCAGTACTTC.

The chain employs TRBV9 and TRBJ2-1; TRBD1 aligns across 8 bases. This CDR3 is 12 amino acids long. Looked up from germline, CDR1 is SGDLS and CDR2 is YYNGEE. The junction had 2 bases not matched to a gene; V was cut back by 2 bases and J by 10 bases. CDR3 nucleotide sequence: TGTGCCAGCAGCGTGGGACAGGACGAGCAGTTCTTC. It is translated as CASSVGQDEQFF.

The chain recombines TRBV30 with TRBJ2-7; 7 bases fit TRBD2. The ends lost 1 base at V and 2 bases at J; junction bases unmatched: 5. The CDR3 consists of 14 residues. Germline V lookup: CDR1 GTSNPN, CDR2 SVGIG (reference sequence). CDR3 sequence (DNA): TGTGCCTGGAGTGAGGCCGGGGGGACCTACGAGCAGTACTTC. Translation gives CAWSEAGGTYEQYF.

This clonotype came up many times. The chain links TRBV29-1 to TRBJ1-2; D possibly corresponds to TRBD1 (6 bases). Germline CDR1 reads SQVTM; CDR2 reads ANQGSEA. With 4 bases removed from V and 8 bases from J, the gap between germline ends came to 17 bases. This CDR3 region has 13 residues. The CDR3 DNA sequence: TGCAGCGTTGGTTTCACAGGGTTAGAGGGCTACACCTTC. It is translated as CSVGFTGLEGYTF.

At least ten counts were recorded for this clonotype. The chain uses TRBV28 and TRBJ1-6; unclear D gene. Germline loops: CDR1 MDHEN, CDR2 SYDVKM. The CDR3 loop spans 15 amino acids. Trimming removed 5 bases from V and 0 bases from J, with 8 bases in between. CDR3 protein: CASSILNSYNSPLHF. Here the CDR3 DNA reads TGTGCCAGCAGTATTTTAAACTCCTATAATTCACCCCTCCACTTT.

This chain uses TRBV20-1 with TRBJ1-1; no clear D. CDR1 and CDR2 from the germline V gene are DFQATT and SNEGSKA (reference sequence). This CDR3 spans 15 amino acids. V dropped 3 bases and J dropped 4 bases, with 18 bases sitting between them. CDR3 region: CSASQGRGGSTEAFF. CDR3 coding DNA: TGCAGTGCTAGTCAAGGACGGGGAGGGAGCACTGAAGCTTTCTTT.

There are many counts of this clonotype. The V gene is TRBV5-1, the J gene TRBJ1-4; a weak D match, TRBD1 (6 bases). The V end lost 0 bases, the J end lost 0 bases, and 6 bases lay between the germline ends. Germline CDR1 and CDR2: SGHRS and YFSETQ. The CDR3 is 15 residues long. Here the CDR3 reads CASSLDRATNEKLFF. The CDR3 DNA reads as TGCGCCAGCAGCTTGGACAGGGCAACTAATGAAAAACTGTTTTTT. The full variable domain, its missing parts supplied by reference TRBV5-1 and TRBJ1-4, is KAGVTQTPRYLIKTRGQQVTLSCSPISGHRSVSWYQQTPGQGLQFLFEYFSETQRNKGNFPGRFSGRQFSNSRSEMNVSTLELGDSALYLCASSLDRATNEKLFFGSGTQLSVL.

The rearrangement links TRBV6-1 to TRBJ2-3; 13 bases map to TRBD2. J was trimmed by 4 bases and V by 5 bases; bases with no gene match: 9. Germline V lookup: CDR1 MNHNS, CDR2 SASEGT. The CDR3 length is 17 residues. CDR3 DNA: TGTGCCAGCAGTCAACCGGGACTAGCGGGGATCGCAGATACGCAGTATTTT. Translation gives CASSQPGLAGIADTQYF.

This clonotype was counted ten times or more. V gene TRBV11-2 combines with J gene TRBJ2-1, with 14 nucleotides matching TRBD2. Germline V gene sequence: CDR1 SGHAT, CDR2 FQNNGV. Germline trimming cut 4 bases from V and 0 bases from J; bases unmatched to any gene: 17. The CDR3 runs to 22 residues. The CDR3 protein is CASSSGQGRLAGGRSSYNEQFF. As DNA, the CDR3 is TGTGCCAGCAGCTCCGGACAGGGCCGACTAGCGGGAGGGCGGAGCTCCTACAATGAGCAGTTCTTC. The complete variable domain, with remaining parts taken from reference TRBV11-2 and TRBJ2-1, reads EAGVAQSPRYKIIEKRQSVAFWCNPISGHATLYWYQQILGQGPKLLIQFQNNGVVDDSQLPKDRFSAERLKGVDSTLKIQPAKLEDSAVYLCASSSGQGRLAGGRSSYNEQFFGPGTRLTVL.

This clonotype was counted at least ten times. The rearrangement links TRBV7-2 to TRBJ2-5; perhaps TRBD2 as D (5 bases). Germline CDR1 and CDR2: SGHTA and FQGNSA. The CDR3 contains 14 residues. Trimming stripped 0 bases from V and 5 bases from J, with 10 bases between. DNA of the CDR3: TGTGCCAGCAGCTTAGCGGGGAGTTGGGAGACCCAGTACTTC. It yields the protein CASSLAGSWETQYF.

The chain uses TRBV25-1 and TRBJ1-5; no firm D call. The V end was cut by 3 bases, the J end by 9 bases, with 9 bases between. Germline loops: CDR1 MGHDK, CDR2 SYGVNS. The CDR3 covers 12 residues. In nucleotides, the CDR3 is TGTGCCAGCAGTGACCCCCCCGGGCCCCAGCATTTT. Its protein product is CASSDPPGPQHF.

This clonotype was seen repeatedly, ten times or more. The V call is TRBV7-9, the J call TRBJ1-2; TRBD1 matches at 10 bases. The ends lost 3 bases at V and 2 bases at J; junction bases unmatched: 6. Per germline, CDR1 SEHNR and CDR2 FQNEAQ (reference sequence). The CDR3 covers 16 residues. CDR3 bases: TGTGCCAGCAGCTTGGCCTCGGGACAGGGGAACTATGGCTACACCTTC. Translation gives CASSLASGQGNYGYTF.

Only one count was recorded for this clonotype. The V call is TRBV2, the J call TRBJ2-1, with D tentatively TRBD2 (6 bases). The germline V gene has CDR1 SNHLY and CDR2 FYNNEI. The CDR3 runs to 14 residues. Trimming shortened V by 6 bases and J by 9 bases, and 18 bases separated the two germline ends. The CDR3 DNA sequence: TGTGCCAGCAGGCTGGGACTCTCGCACAGTGAGCAGTTCTTC. Translated: CASRLGLSHSEQFF. The complete variable domain, with remaining parts taken from reference TRBV2 and TRBJ2-1, reads EPEVTQTPSHQVTQMGQEVILRCVPISNHLYFYWYRQILGQKVEFLVSFYNNEISEKSEIFDDQFSVERPDGSNFTLKIRSTKLEDSAMYFCASRLGLSHSEQFFGPGTRLTVL.

This clonotype was seen at least ten times. The chain recombines TRBV6-1 with TRBJ2-1; 8 bases fit TRBD1. CDR3 length equals 14 residues. The junction had 2 bases not matched to a gene; V was cut back by 4 bases and J by 3 bases. CDR1 and CDR2 from the germline V gene are MNHNS and SASEGT. The CDR3 nucleotides are TGTGCCAGCAGTGGTGGACAGGGCTACAATGAGCAGTTCTTC. Encoded protein: CASSGGQGYNEQFF.

The chain recombines TRBV18 with TRBJ1-4; no reliable D call. V lost 3 bases to trimming and J lost 7 bases, with 12 bases between them. The CDR3 has 14 residues. CDR1 and CDR2 (germline): KGHSH, LQKENI. The CDR3 loop is CASSPLPAGEKLFF. The CDR3 DNA is TGTGCCAGCTCACCCCTCCCGGCTGGTGAAAAACTGTTTTTT.

This clonotype was counted many times. The chain links TRBV4-2 to TRBJ2-1; 8 nucleotides agree with TRBD2. Germline loops: CDR1 LGHNA, CDR2 YNFKEQ. J gave up 7 bases and V 2 bases, and 7 bases lay outside the gene matches. The CDR3 is 15 amino acids. CDR3 DNA sequence: TGTGCCAGCAGCCAATCTGGACTAGCAATAAATGAGCAGTTCTTC. Its translation is CASSQSGLAINEQFF.

Note on this clonotype: This sequence may be a read error, since a much larger clone differs from it by one base. The J gene is TRBJ2-5, the V gene TRBV7-8; D may be TRBD2 (6 bases). The CDR3 has 19 amino acids. CDR1 is SGHVS and CDR2 is FQNEAQ in the germline V gene. The CDR3 protein is CAGSLARGGTSGSQETQYF. The CDR3 nucleotides are TGTGCCGGCAGCTTAGCTAGAGGCGGGACCAGTGGTTCCCAAGAGACCCAGTACTTC.